The 20 T cell receptor beta chains given below trace back to one sample, sequenced in a study of shared clonotypes between healthy human individuals. TCRdb keeps only in-frame clones here, not all; method: immunoSEQ multiplex PCR. Of under 550,000 clones in the sample, 90% to 97% were seen once. Sequencing used naive CD4+ T cells sorted from blood. Subset meaning: CD45RA+ positively selected. The receptors here all came from a woman under 40 in good health.

CDR3 DNA: TGTGCCAGCAGCTTACAGGAATTAAGCTCCTACGAGCAGTACTTC. Its translation: CASSLQELSSYEQYF. The chain is built from TRBV7-9 and TRBJ2-5; D is undetermined. The J call may be in error: the DNA end matches TRBJ2-7 better. This CDR3 region has 15 residues. Per germline, CDR1 SEHNR and CDR2 FQNEAQ (reference sequence).

The rearrangement uses TRBV5-5 and TRBJ2-3, with D maybe TRBD2 (6 bases). Germline CDR1 and CDR2: SGHKS and YYEKEE (reference sequence). The CDR3 covers 13 residues. V was shortened by 3 bases and J by 6 bases, with 11 bases between the two germline ends. CDR3 loop: CASSSPLADTQYF. DNA of the CDR3: TGTGCCAGCAGCTCACCCCTAGCGGATACGCAGTATTTT.

The J gene is TRBJ1-2, the V gene TRBV28; no reliable D call. The CDR3 totals 14 residues. V lost 6 bases to trimming and J lost 4 bases, with 15 bases between them. The germline gives CDR1 MDHEN, CDR2 SYDVKM. The CDR3 nucleotides are TGTGCCAGCAGCCCAACGCCAGCAAGCTATGGCTACACCTTC. Protein product: CASSPTPASYGYTF.

The chain combines TRBV2 with TRBJ1-1, with D unclear. From germline, CDR1 is SNHLY and CDR2 FYNNEI. The CDR3 is made up of 11 amino acids. V dropped 7 bases and J dropped 0 bases, with 3 bases sitting between them. The CDR3 bases are TGTGCCAGCATCCTGAACACTGAAGCTTTCTTT. Translation gives CASILNTEAFF.

This chain connects TRBV15 to TRBJ1-6; 10 positions agree with TRBD1. The V gene's germline CDR1 is LNHNV and CDR2 YYDKDF (reference sequence). Trimming removed 1 base from V and 13 bases from J; junction bases left unmatched: 10. The length of the CDR3 is 16 residues. The CDR3 is CATSRAGQGFRFPLHF. The CDR3 coding sequence is TGTGCCACCAGCAGAGCGGGACAGGGGTTCAGGTTCCCCCTCCACTTT.

A single count supports this clone. The rearrangement joins TRBV29-1 to TRBJ2-1; 9 bases fit TRBD2. The CDR3 runs to 14 residues. Germline V gives CDR1 SQVTM, CDR2 ANQGSEA. V gave up 7 bases and J gave up 3 bases; unmatched junction bases: 7. Here the CDR3 reads CSACLAGLYNEQFF. CDR3 bases: TGCAGCGCCTGCCTAGCGGGGCTCTACAATGAGCAGTTCTTC.

This chain joins TRBV7-2 and TRBJ1-2; D call uncertain. Trimming removed 3 bases from V and 8 bases from J, with 19 bases in between. Per the germline V gene, CDR1 is SGHTA and CDR2 is FQGNSA. The CDR3 has 15 amino acids. CDR3 nucleotides: TGTGCCAGCAGCTTGCTAAGCCCTTCAGTCGGGGGCTACACCTTC. Amino acid sequence: CASSLLSPSVGGYTF.

This clone was found once. The J gene is TRBJ2-7, the V gene TRBV7-2; no clear D. The V end was cut by 1 base, the J end by 2 bases, with 12 bases between. CDR3 length equals 15 residues. Germline CDR1 and CDR2: SGHTA and FQGNSA. Here the CDR3 reads CASSLGAGTTYEQYF. The CDR3, as DNA: TGTGCCAGCAGCTTAGGGGCAGGTACCACCTACGAGCAGTACTTC.

The chain combines TRBV7-2 with TRBJ2-2, with 9 bases that match TRBD2. The CDR3 spans 16 residues. V shed 4 bases and J 2 bases; nucleotides not matched to a gene: 5. The germline V gene encodes CDR1 SGHTA and CDR2 FQGNSA. The CDR3 DNA sequence: TGTGCCAGCAGCTCGATCGGGACTAGCAACACCGGGGAGCTGTTTTTT. This gives the protein CASSSIGTSNTGELFF.

The V and J genes are TRBV28 and TRBJ1-5, with D unclear. Germline V gene data show CDR1 as MDHEN and CDR2 as SYDVKM. V was shortened by 3 bases and J by 5 bases, with 11 bases between the two germline ends. The CDR3 runs to 14 residues. The DNA of the CDR3 is TGTGCCAGCAGTTTCGCCGGTAGGGATCAGCCCCAGCATTTT. As protein: CASSFAGRDQPQHF.

This clone was seen just once. The chain carries TRBV29-1 and TRBJ1-1; 7 nucleotides match TRBD1. The V gene's germline CDR1 is SQVTM and CDR2 ANQGSEA. Losses at the gene ends were 6 bases for V and 1 base for J; bases not matched to a gene: 5. This CDR3 has 13 residues. CDR3 protein: CSVYRDRNTEAFF. In nucleotides, the CDR3 is TGCAGCGTCTACCGGGACAGGAACACTGAAGCTTTCTTT.

The V and J genes are TRBV2 and TRBJ2-7; 7 nucleotides align to TRBD2. Germline CDR1 is SNHLY and CDR2 is FYNNEI. The CDR3 extends over 15 amino acids. V trimming: 6 bases; J trimming: 2 bases; junction bases outside the gene matches: 10. This CDR3 reads CASRVRASGAYEQYF. The CDR3 nucleotides read TGTGCCAGCAGGGTACGGGCTAGCGGAGCCTACGAGCAGTACTTC.

The chain recombines TRBV5-1 with TRBJ2-7, with 9 bases fitting TRBD2. This CDR3 contains 23 residues. CDR1 and CDR2 (germline): SGHRS, YFSETQ. J lost 1 base, V lost 2 bases, and 28 bases had no gene match. The CDR3 region is CASSFKGTAIIPGLATGSYEQYF. CDR3 DNA: TGCGCCAGCAGCTTCAAAGGGACAGCTATAATTCCGGGACTAGCTACAGGGTCCTACGAGCAGTACTTC.

The V gene is TRBV28, the J gene TRBJ1-2; 11 bases map to TRBD1. This CDR3 region has 15 residues. Germline V CDR1 and CDR2: MDHEN, SYDVKM. V trimming: 4 bases; J trimming: 2 bases; junction bases outside the gene matches: 3. CDR3 in DNA: TGTGCCAGCAGTTCCTGGACAGGGGGCAACTATGGCTACACCTTC. Translation gives CASSSWTGGNYGYTF.

The J gene is TRBJ2-5, the V gene TRBV14, with D perhaps TRBD1 (6 bases). Trimming shortened V by 0 bases and J by 2 bases, and 10 bases separated the two germline ends. CDR3 length equals 15 residues. Per the germline V gene, CDR1 is SGHDN and CDR2 is FVKESK. The CDR3 DNA reads as TGTGCCAGCAGCCAAGAGGGCAGGGGTCAAGAGACCCAGTACTTC. Its protein is CASSQEGRGQETQYF.

The gene calls are TRBV10-3 and TRBJ1-2; D is unresolved. Germline assignment: CDR1 ENHRY and CDR2 SYGVKD. The CDR3 is 15 amino acids. Deletions cut 6 bases from V and 1 base from J, with 15 bases between. CDR3: CAIRRDTAVNYGYTF. CDR3 sequence (DNA): TGTGCCATCAGAAGAGACACTGCCGTTAACTATGGCTACACCTTC.

The rearrangement links TRBV19 to TRBJ1-2; D gene ambiguous. V lost 3 bases and J lost 7, with 9 bases in between. The CDR3 is 12 residues long. The V gene's germline CDR1 is LNHDA and CDR2 SQIVND (reference sequence). CDR3 DNA sequence: TGTGCCAGTAGTATCGGAAGAGTTGGCTACACCTTC. It encodes CASSIGRVGYTF.

V gene TRBV4-1 combines with J gene TRBJ1-2; D uncertain. Per the germline V gene, CDR1 is MGHRA and CDR2 is YSYEKL. Trimming shortened V by 0 bases and J by 2 bases, and 10 bases separated the two germline ends. The CDR3 is 15 amino acids. For the CDR3, the DNA is TGCGCCAGCAGCCAAGATGGAGGGCAGAACTATGGCTACACCTTC. It is translated as CASSQDGGQNYGYTF.

This chain connects TRBV4-1 to TRBJ1-1; D unresolved. Trimming took off 2 bases at V and 1 base at J, with 11 bases between the two ends. The CDR3 sequence is 15 residues long. In germline, CDR1 is MGHRA, CDR2 YSYEKL. The CDR3 region has the DNA TGCGCCAGCAGCCAACCACCCCCGGGGAACACTGAAGCTTTCTTT. Its protein product is CASSQPPPGNTEAFF.

A word on this clone: Other DNA variants within this sample encode the same CDR3. The genes are TRBV19 and TRBJ2-3; D may be TRBD2 (5 bases). Trimming stripped 3 bases from V and 0 bases from J, with 7 bases between. In germline, CDR1 is LNHDA, CDR2 SQIVND (reference sequence). The length of the CDR3 is 14 residues. CDR3 protein: CASSITGSTDTQYF. CDR3 DNA: TGTGCCAGTAGTATCACGGGGAGCACAGATACGCAGTATTTT.